A selection of T cell receptor beta chains follows, all from one sample in a study of persistence of HIV-infected CD4 T cells. Assay used: immunoSEQ multiplex PCR; TCRdb lists only in-frame clones, some missing. The data hold approximately 26,000 clones, with roughly 80% observed a single time. Their antigens are not known. The sample was CD4+ T cells sorted from PBMCs after roughly 17-hour stimulation, taken from a patient who received antiretroviral therapy. Receptors were obtained from an adult woman with HIV who was CMV-seropositive. The conserved cysteine and the conserved F or W are not part of the CDR3 here. D genes are given only for firm matches.

D: -
V: TRBV29-1
CDR3: SVGGTTDTQY

D: -
V: TRBV3-1/TRBV3-2
CDR3: ASSQVGGANTGELF

D: -
V: TRBV6-5
CDR3: ASSYRGTNTEAF

D: -
V: TRBV3-1/TRBV3-2
CDR3: ASSPAGTAARGEQF

D: -
V: TRBV9
CDR3: ASSVEQDSGNTIY

D: TRBD2
V: TRBV7-3
CDR3: ASSFNSGGTDTQY

D: -
V: TRBV10-1
CDR3: ASSERSGSETQY

D: -
V: TRBV7-8
CDR3: ASSGSGTGTGELF

D: -
V: TRBV7-2
CDR3: ASSLDWGANEQF

D: -
V: TRBV18
CDR3: ASSPTETQY

D: -
V: TRBV24-1
CDR3: ATSLDSSQGTQY

D: TRBD1
V: TRBV7-9
CDR3: ASSLGTGGETEAF

D: TRBD2
V: TRBV30
CDR3: AVSGGPYTQY

D: TRBD2
V: TRBV27
CDR3: ASSLSVGTSGEGTQY

D: TRBD2
V: TRBV27
CDR3: ASSSWTSGGDTGELF

D: -
V: TRBV6-5
CDR3: ASRSTGLRDTEAF

D: TRBD2
V: TRBV30
CDR3: AGAAGGLTGELF

D: -
V: TRBV10-3
CDR3: AINPGANYGYT

D: TRBD1
V: TRBV28
CDR3: ASTRDRDNSPLH

D: -
V: TRBV19
CDR3: ASSIGDEQF

D: -
V: TRBV12-3/TRBV12-4
CDR3: ASSFSRTF

D: -
V: TRBV6-5
CDR3: ASSRTSGNSPLH

D: TRBD1
V: TRBV5-1
CDR3: ASSLGQETDTQY

D: -
V: TRBV19
CDR3: ASTLMAQNQPQH

D: -
V: TRBV29-1
CDR3: SVELQGTDTQY

D: -
V: TRBV10-3
CDR3: AISDQDTQY

D: -
V: TRBV7-9
CDR3: ASSPTVMNTEAF

D: TRBD1
V: TRBV10-3
CDR3: AISDPDRVTGELF

D: -
V: TRBV5-1
CDR3: ASSLVDGGGGTIY

D: -
V: TRBV19
CDR3: ASSATGRDPSYEQY

D: -
V: TRBV7-8
CDR3: ASSLGIGGIGINIQY

D: TRBD1
V: TRBV30
CDR3: AWSPGQGSGYT

D: -
V: TRBV30
CDR3: AWKEDRDYGYT

D: -
V: TRBV14
CDR3: ASSQGGAGSSYEQY

D: -
V: TRBV28
CDR3: ASSPRLLGHGYT

D: TRBD1
V: TRBV6-5
CDR3: ASSYPTGQGINEQF

D: -
V: TRBV24-1
CDR3: ATRLAPTGELF

D: -
V: TRBV5-4
CDR3: ASSPGVASTDTQY

D: TRBD1
V: TRBV19
CDR3: ASSTMGQVQLF

D: TRBD1
V: TRBV27
CDR3: ASSFNRGAKSDYGYT